These T cell receptor beta chains were read from a single sample in a study of cytomegalovirus exposure and HLA in healthy donors. The table came from immunoSEQ multiplex PCR; TCRdb's copy has only in-frame clones and leaves some out. This table holds more than 140,000 clones, 85% to 90% found once. Input material: PBMCs. The receptors stem from a young woman in good health and CMV-seropositive. Each CDR3 is given with its conserved first and last residue. The order of the fields is J gene, clone size, D gene, V gene, CDR3 protein, CDR3 DNA. A D gene is named only where the DNA matches it firmly. A row's size may be missing; if present it is once, few, many or a size class.

TRBJ2-5 NA NA TRBV6-5 CASSYSGQRGETQYF TGTGCCAGCAGTTACTCAGGACAGAGGGGAGAGACCCAGTACTTC
TRBJ1-2 NA NA TRBV18 CASSPEGANYGYTF TGTGCCAGCTCACCAGAAGGGGCCAACTATGGCTACACCTTC
TRBJ2-7 NA TRBD1 TRBV5-6 CASRRTGRSYEQYF TGTGCCAGCAGACGGACAGGGCGTTCCTACGAGCAGTACTTC
TRBJ2-3 NA TRBD2 TRBV28 CASTLGGTYTDTQYF TGTGCCAGCACCCTGGGGGGGACTTATACAGATACGCAGTATTTT
TRBJ1-5 NA NA TRBV7-9 CASSSQGTNQPQHF TGTGCCAGCAGCTCGCAGGGGACCAATCAGCCCCAGCATTTT
TRBJ1-5 NA NA TRBV4-1 CASSQEFRVNQPQHF TGCGCCAGCAGCCAAGAATTCAGGGTGAATCAGCCCCAGCATTTT
TRBJ2-3 NA TRBD2 TRBV4-1 CASSQDSGRARTDTQYF TGCGCCAGCAGCCAGGATAGCGGGAGGGCGCGCACAGATACGCAGTATTTT
TRBJ1-2 NA NA TRBV9 CASSVGGSYGYTF TGTGCCAGCAGCGTAGGAGGGAGCTATGGCTACACCTTC
TRBJ2-7 NA NA TRBV14 CASSQDYGVSYEQYF TGTGCCAGCAGCCAAGATTATGGAGTCTCCTACGAGCAGTACTTC
TRBJ1-2 NA NA TRBV5-6 CASSLGGTRGYTF TGTGCCAGCAGCTTGGGGGGGACTCGTGGCTACACCTTC
TRBJ1-5 NA NA TRBV5-8 CASSLVEGLGNQPQHF TGTGCCAGCAGCTTGGTGGAGGGGTTGGGCAATCAGCCCCAGCATTTT
TRBJ2-7 few NA TRBV6-1 CASAMGALLDEQYF TGTGCCAGCGCGATGGGAGCGTTATTGGACGAGCAGTACTTC
TRBJ2-1 once TRBD2 TRBV5-1 CASSLASSLAGEQFF TGCGCCAGCAGCTTGGCCAGTAGTCTAGCGGGAGAGCAGTTCTTC
TRBJ2-1 NA NA TRBV14 CASSQELWGKRSYNEQFF TGTGCCAGCAGCCAAGAATTATGGGGCAAACGCTCCTACAATGAGCAGTTCTTC
TRBJ2-2 NA TRBD1 TRBV7-7 CASSTAGTGGTGELFF TGTGCTAGCAGCACAGCAGGGACAGGGGGTACCGGGGAGCTGTTTTTT
TRBJ1-2 once TRBD1 TRBV9 CASSGTGGKFGYTF TGTGCCAGCAGCGGGACAGGGGGCAAGTTTGGCTACACCTTC
TRBJ2-1 NA NA TRBV7-8 CASRPTPLAYEQFF TGTGCCAGCAGGCCCACCCCGCTAGCGTATGAGCAGTTCTTC
TRBJ2-3 NA TRBD2 TRBV6-4 CASSDSAGTDTQYF TGTGCCAGCAGTGACTCAGCGGGAACAGATACGCAGTATTTT
TRBJ2-1 NA TRBD2 TRBV10-3 CAISEWGLGGSYNEQFF TGTGCCATCAGTGAGTGGGGACTAGGAGGCTCCTACAATGAGCAGTTCTTC
TRBJ1-4 once TRBD1 TRBV13 CASNRGLGEKLFF TGTGCCAGCAACAGGGGGTTGGGTGAAAAACTGTTTTTT
TRBJ2-7 NA NA TRBV23-1 CASSQSKRPYEQYF TGCGCCAGCAGTCAATCTAAGCGACCCTACGAGCAGTACTTC
TRBJ2-1 NA NA TRBV6-1 CASSPRGSYNEQFF TGTGCCAGCAGTCCACGGGGCTCCTACAATGAGCAGTTCTTC
TRBJ2-3 NA TRBD2 TRBV28 CASSGSFGGRAIADTQYF TGTGCCAGCAGTGGTTCTTTTGGCGGGAGGGCGATAGCAGATACGCAGTATTTT
TRBJ1-2 few NA TRBV30 CAWSVRAGNGYTF TGTGCCTGGAGTGTACGGGCAGGGAATGGCTACACCTTC
TRBJ2-3 NA TRBD2 TRBV18 CASSRRREGHVADTQYF TGTGCCAGCTCACGTCGGAGGGAGGGCCACGTAGCAGATACGCAGTATTTT
TRBJ2-1 NA TRBD1 TRBV11-3 CASSDRGLSYNEQFF TGTGCCAGCAGCGACAGGGGACTCTCCTACAATGAGCAGTTCTTC
TRBJ2-1 NA TRBD2 TRBV5-1 CASSLGLRRGAGVADEQFF TGCGCCAGCAGCTTGGGGCTACGTCGAGGAGCGGGAGTGGCTGATGAGCAGTTCTTC
TRBJ2-1 once NA TRBV30 CAWSVSRGNEQFF TGTGCCTGGAGTGTGTCCAGGGGCAATGAGCAGTTCTTC
TRBJ2-1 NA NA TRBV6-1 CASSEAEGGNEQFF TGTGCCAGCAGTGAAGCGGAGGGAGGAAATGAGCAGTTCTTC
TRBJ1-1 NA TRBD1 TRBV15 CATSIKQGAEAFF TGTGCCACCAGCATAAAACAGGGGGCTGAAGCTTTCTTT
TRBJ2-3 NA NA TRBV4-1 CASSQVGLTDTQYF TGCGCCAGCAGCCAAGTGGGACTCACAGATACGCAGTATTTT
TRBJ2-2 NA NA TRBV6-1 CASSDMFPNTGELFF TGTGCCAGCAGTGATATGTTTCCCAACACCGGGGAGCTGTTTTTT
TRBJ2-3 NA NA TRBV29-1 CSVERGGRYTQYF TGCAGCGTTGAAAGGGGTGGAAGATATACGCAGTATTTT
TRBJ2-7 NA NA TRBV10-1 CASSVRREDEQYF TGCGCCAGCAGTGTCAGGAGGGAGGACGAGCAGTACTTC
TRBJ1-2 NA NA TRBV15 CATSPVDTQAHYGYTF TGTGCCACCAGCCCAGTCGACACCCAGGCCCACTATGGCTACACCTTC
TRBJ2-7 NA NA TRBV6-5 CASSTPGWAGYEQYF TGTGCCAGCAGTACGCCTGGCTGGGCTGGGTACGAGCAGTACTTC
TRBJ2-7 NA NA TRBV6-5 CASSYVMEGLDEQYF TGTGCCAGCAGTTACGTTATGGAGGGCCTGGACGAGCAGTACTTC
TRBJ2-1 NA NA TRBV4-3 CASSQVQGYEQFF TGCGCCAGCAGCCAAGTCCAGGGCTATGAGCAGTTCTTC
TRBJ1-2 NA TRBD1 TRBV30 CAWNQPGTDGYTF TGTGCCTGGAATCAACCTGGGACAGATGGCTACACCTTC
TRBJ2-7 NA NA TRBV5-4 CASSPLGQAGYEQYF TGTGCCAGCAGCCCATTAGGCCAGGCAGGCTACGAGCAGTACTTC
TRBJ1-2 NA NA TRBV6-1 CASSNGGAEGYTF TGTGCCAGCAGCAATGGGGGGGCGGAGGGCTACACCTTC
TRBJ1-5 once NA TRBV27 CASSSVGNQPQHF TGTGCCAGCAGTTCCGTAGGCAATCAGCCCCAGCATTTT
TRBJ2-3 once NA TRBV4-3 CASSQDSTTGVGDTQYF TGCGCCAGCAGCCAAGACTCCACGACAGGCGTAGGGGATACGCAGTATTTT
TRBJ2-1 NA TRBD1 TRBV6-1 CASTSLTGANEQFF TGTGCCAGCACCTCCCTGACAGGGGCAAATGAGCAGTTCTTC
TRBJ2-6 NA TRBD1 TRBV2 CASSRTGGSSSGANVLTF TGTGCCAGCAGCCGGACAGGGGGCTCAAGCTCTGGGGCCAACGTCCTGACTTTC
TRBJ1-2 NA TRBD1 TRBV7-9 CASSLAPQDRENGYTF TGTGCCAGCAGCTTAGCTCCCCAGGACAGGGAGAATGGCTACACCTTC
TRBJ2-1 NA NA TRBV15 CATSRVRVGGTEQFF TGTGCCACCAGCAGAGTTCGGGTTGGGGGCACTGAGCAGTTCTTC
TRBJ2-7 NA TRBD2 TRBV7-2 CASSLGLAGGKFYEQYF TGTGCCAGCAGCCTTGGACTAGCGGGAGGAAAGTTCTACGAGCAGTACTTC
TRBJ2-7 once TRBD1 TRBV6-1 CASSDRGRGHEQYF TGTGCCAGCAGTGACAGGGGGCGCGGCCACGAGCAGTACTTC
TRBJ1-1 NA NA TRBV27 CASSFQMNTEAFF TGTGCCAGCAGTTTTCAGATGAACACTGAAGCTTTCTTT
TRBJ1-4 NA NA TRBV11-2 CASSLSGQEKLFF TGTGCCAGCAGCTTATCGGGTCAGGAAAAACTGTTTTTT
TRBJ2-2 once NA TRBV30 CAWISEYGELFF TGTGCCTGGATTTCGGAGTACGGGGAGCTGTTTTTT
TRBJ2-5 NA TRBD2 TRBV5-1 CASSLDRLAGTSETQYF TGCGCCAGCAGCTTAGATAGACTAGCGGGAACTTCAGAGACCCAGTACTTC
TRBJ1-2 NA NA TRBV6-5 CASSYSQGLGVYGYTF TGTGCCAGCAGTTACTCTCAGGGATTAGGCGTCTATGGCTACACCTTC
TRBJ2-2 NA NA TRBV14 CASSQDFSTRGELFF TGTGCCAGCAGCCAAGACTTCTCCACGAGAGGAGAGCTGTTTTTT
TRBJ2-7 NA TRBD1 TRBV11-2 CASSQRDGTGSYEQYF TGTGCCAGCAGCCAGAGGGACGGGACAGGCTCCTACGAGCAGTACTTC
TRBJ2-1 once TRBD2 TRBV7-2 CASSPELAGSEQFF TGTGCCAGCAGCCCAGAATTAGCGGGAAGTGAGCAGTTCTTC
TRBJ2-3 NA NA TRBV7-9 CASSFPGGSTDTQYF TGTGCCAGCAGCTTCCCTGGAGGGTCCACAGATACGCAGTATTTT
TRBJ2-5 once NA TRBV2 CASSAWASSQETQYF TGTGCCAGCAGTGCCTGGGCTAGCAGCCAAGAGACCCAGTACTTC
TRBJ2-1 NA TRBD1 TRBV6-1 CAIEQGDIYNEQFF TGTGCCATCGAACAGGGGGATATTTACAATGAGCAGTTCTTC